The 26 T cell receptor beta chains listed next were all sequenced from one sample in a study of blood T cell repertoires in COVID-19. Sequencing was performed with immunoSEQ multiplex PCR; in TCRdb, only in-frame clones are kept and a portion is missing. This table has some 95,000 clones, 87% appearing once. Sequencing was performed on peripheral blood. The receptors derive from a man between 65 and 85 years old with acute or convalescent COVID-19.

The chain employs TRBV3-1 (or the pseudogene TRBV3-2) and TRBJ1-4, with a possible D match to TRBD1 (5 bases). The germline V and J ends were trimmed by 5 bases and 12 bases, with 19 bases remaining between them. CDR1 and CDR2 from the germline V gene are LGHDT and YNNKEL (reference sequence). The CDR3 consists of 14 residues. In nucleotides, the CDR3 is TGTGCCAGCAGCGCAAGGGATCGGGCGGGGGAACTGTTTTTT. Its translation: CASSARDRAGELFF.

The chain links TRBV19 to TRBJ1-1, with 9 bases that match TRBD1. V shed 5 bases, J shed 5 bases, and the junction held 6 bases outside the gene matches. The CDR3 totals 14 residues. The germline V gene has CDR1 LNHDA and CDR2 SQIVND (reference sequence). The CDR3: CASSLGQGSTEAFF. In DNA form, the CDR3 reads TGTGCCAGTAGTCTGGGACAGGGTTCGACTGAAGCTTTCTTT. The full variable domain, with the rest looked up from reference TRBV19 and TRBJ1-1, is DGGITQSPKYLFRKEGQNVTLSCEQNLNHDAMYWYRQDPGQGLRLIYYSQIVNDFQKGDIAEGYSVSREKKESFPLTVTSAQKNPTAFYLCASSLGQGSTEAFFGQGTRLTVV.

The J gene is TRBJ2-1, the V gene TRBV6-4; 8 nucleotides align to TRBD2. CDR3 size: 15 residues. CDR1 and CDR2 (germline): MRHNA, SNTAGT. Losses at the gene ends were 0 bases for V and 7 bases for J; bases not matched to a gene: 5. The CDR3 DNA is TGTGCCAGCAGTGACTCTACGGGGGGGGCGAATGAGCAGTTCTTC. Translated: CASSDSTGGANEQFF.

DNA for the CDR3: TGTGCCAGCAGCTGGACCGGGACAATCTATGGCTACACCTTC. Encoded protein: CASSWTGTIYGYTF. The chain recombines TRBV2 with TRBJ1-2; D may be TRBD1 (6 bases). This CDR3 is 14 amino acids long. Trimming pared 6 bases from V and 4 bases from J, leaving 15 bases between. CDR1 and CDR2 from the germline V gene are SNHLY and FYNNEI.

In its sample, this clone was seen once. This rearrangement joins TRBV19 to TRBJ1-2; D is ambiguous. The CDR3 spans 13 residues. Germline V gene lookup returns CDR1 LNHDA and CDR2 SQIVND (reference sequence). V was cut by 5 bases and J by 3 bases, with 10 bases left in between. The CDR3 region is CASSPKPDYGYTF. CDR3 DNA: TGTGCCAGTAGTCCCAAACCGGACTATGGCTACACCTTC.

The chain links TRBV5-1 to TRBJ1-1; no firm D call. CDR3 size: 16 residues. Trimming removed 1 base at V and 1 base at J, with 14 bases between. Germline lookup yields CDR1 SGHRS and CDR2 YFSETQ. The CDR3 DNA follows: TGCGCCAGCAGCTTGCTCCCGGGAGTGAGGAACACTGAAGCTTTCTTT. Residues: CASSLLPGVRNTEAFF.

This sequence joins TRBV19 and TRBJ1-2; D ambiguous. CDR3 length: 13 residues. Germline CDR1 reads LNHDA; CDR2 reads SQIVND (reference sequence). Trimming took off 4 bases at V and 11 bases at J, with 17 bases between the two ends. The CDR3 region is CASSTPRTARYTF. CDR3 sequence (DNA): TGTGCCAGTAGTACCCCCCGGACTGCGCGGTACACCTTC.

This clone occurred once. The chain combines TRBV19 with TRBJ1-5, with D possibly being TRBD1 (6 bases). Germline V gives CDR1 LNHDA, CDR2 SQIVND (reference sequence). The CDR3 has 19 amino acids. Trimming removed 5 bases at V and 2 bases at J, with 25 bases between. This CDR3 reads CASSSQGRGMYRGNQPQHF. The CDR3 DNA reads TGTGCCAGTAGTTCCCAGGGGAGGGGGATGTATAGGGGCAATCAGCCCCAGCATTTT.

J is TRBJ2-2 and V is TRBV10-1; the match to TRBD2 covers 8 bases. Germline CDR1 and CDR2: WNHNN and SYGVQD (reference sequence). The length of the CDR3 is 13 residues. J lost 4 bases, V lost 6 bases, and 1 base had no gene match. The CDR3 sequence is CASSLAGTGELFF. CDR3 coding DNA: TGCGCCAGCAGCCTAGCGGGCACCGGGGAGCTGTTTTTT.

The chain uses TRBV29-1 and TRBJ1-1, with a weak D call TRBD1 (5 bases). Trimming took off 3 bases at V and 1 base at J, with 9 bases between the two ends. Germline CDR1 is SQVTM and CDR2 is ANQGSEA. This CDR3 is built from 13 residues. The CDR3 nucleotides read TGCAGCGTTGAGGTGGGGGGGAACACTGAAGCTTTCTTT. Protein product: CSVEVGGNTEAFF.

V is TRBV27 and J is TRBJ2-7, with D possibly matching TRBD2 (6 bases). The V gene lost 9 bases and the J gene lost 0 bases, with 18 bases spanning the gap. The V gene's germline CDR1 is MNHEY and CDR2 SMNVEV (reference sequence). CDR3 length equals 15 residues. The CDR3 spells CASTSGEEASYEQYV. The CDR3 DNA reads as TGTGCCAGTACCTCTGGGGAGGAGGCCTCCTACGAGCAGTACGTC.

The rearrangement joins TRBV5-1 to TRBJ1-1; D gene unclear. The length of the CDR3 is 13 residues. Germline assignment: CDR1 SGHRS and CDR2 YFSETQ. V dropped 4 bases and J dropped 4 bases, with 11 bases sitting between them. CDR3: CASSPGISTEAFF. Here the CDR3 DNA reads TGCGCCAGCAGCCCGGGAATTAGCACTGAAGCTTTCTTT.

This clone came up a few times. The V gene is TRBV4-2, the J gene TRBJ2-2; 12 bases agree with TRBD2. The V segment lost 0 bases and the J segment 11 bases; nucleotides outside the gene matches: 7. CDR1 LGHNA and CDR2 YNFKEQ come from the germline V gene. The CDR3 length is 16 residues. CDR3 protein: CASSQDELAGGRELFF. CDR3 nucleotide sequence: TGTGCCAGCAGCCAAGATGAACTAGCGGGGGGAAGAGAGCTGTTTTTT.

The V gene is TRBV30, the J gene TRBJ1-3; D is undetermined. V lost 0 bases to trimming and J lost 0 bases, with 6 bases between them. Germline V gives CDR1 GTSNPN, CDR2 SVGIG (reference sequence). The CDR3 totals 14 residues. Written as DNA, the CDR3 is TGTGCCTGGAGTGTGGGCCACTCTGGAAACACCATATATTTT. This encodes CAWSVGHSGNTIYF.

The chain couples TRBV6-5 to TRBJ1-6; D perhaps matches TRBD1 (6 bases). The CDR3 extends over 14 amino acids. Germline-derived CDR1 and CDR2 are MNHEY and SVGAGI. V was cut by 8 bases and J by 7 bases, with 15 bases left in between. The CDR3 sequence is CASVITGGNSPLHF. CDR3 nucleotide sequence: TGTGCCAGCGTTATAACGGGGGGCAATTCACCCCTCCACTTT.

The chain has TRBV27 and TRBJ2-3; 8 nucleotides line up with TRBD1. CDR1 is MNHEY and CDR2 is SMNVEV in the germline V gene (reference sequence). The ends lost 0 bases at V and 6 bases at J; junction bases unmatched: 8. The CDR3 extends over 16 amino acids. The DNA of the CDR3 is TGTGCCAGCAGTTTATCGGACAGGGAGGTCACGGATACGCAGTATTTT. It translates to CASSLSDREVTDTQYF.

This clone was seen just once. This chain connects TRBV19 to TRBJ2-2; 8 bases fit TRBD1. CDR3 length: 15 amino acids. Germline values: CDR1 LNHDA, CDR2 SQIVND (reference sequence). Trimming cost V 7 bases and J 3 bases; bases outside gene matches: 7. As DNA, the CDR3 is TGTGCCAGTACAGGGGGCGCGGTAGACACCGGGGAGCTGTTTTTT. Amino acid sequence: CASTGGAVDTGELFF.

The chain has TRBV11-1 and TRBJ2-2, with D possibly matching TRBD2 (7 bases). The germline V gene encodes CDR1 SGHAT and CDR2 FQDESV (reference sequence). V lost 3 bases and J 5 bases, leaving 13 bases between the germline ends. The CDR3 length is 15 residues. The CDR3 sequence: CASSFRGARTGELFF. CDR3 sequence (DNA): TGTGCCAGCAGCTTTCGGGGGGCTCGGACCGGGGAGCTGTTTTTT.

The chain combines TRBV19 with TRBJ2-7; D is possibly TRBD1 (5 bases). Trimming shortened V by 5 bases and J by 2 bases, and 25 bases separated the two germline ends. Germline V gene lookup returns CDR1 LNHDA and CDR2 SQIVND (reference sequence). This CDR3 spans 18 amino acids. CDR3 amino acids: CASSPLVSRKGNTYEQYF. CDR3 in DNA: TGTGCCAGTAGTCCCCTCGTGTCAAGGAAGGGGAATACCTACGAGCAGTACTTC.

This clone was detected only once. This sequence joins TRBV7-3 and TRBJ2-5; D call uncertain. This CDR3 spans 13 amino acids. Germline V gene sequence: CDR1 SGHTA, CDR2 FQGTGA. V shed 4 bases and J shed 4 bases, with 10 bases lying between them. For the CDR3, the DNA is TGTGCCAGCAGCTCCCTGTCCGGAGAGACCCAGTACTTC. Translating gives CASSSLSGETQYF.

The genes are TRBV6-1 and TRBJ1-3; D unclear. V gave up 2 bases and J gave up 7 bases, with 6 bases separating them. The CDR3 has 12 amino acids. Germline CDR1 and CDR2: MNHNS and SASEGT. The CDR3 region is CASSELRNTIYF. As DNA, the CDR3 is TGTGCCAGCAGTGAACTCAGGAACACCATATATTTT.

The J gene is TRBJ1-2, the V gene TRBV6-1, with TRBD1 matching 9 bases. The V segment lost 10 bases and the J segment 8 bases; nucleotides outside the gene matches: 14. The CDR3 is 14 amino acids. The germline CDR1 and CDR2 sequences are MNHNS and SASEGT. In DNA form, the CDR3 reads TGTGCCACCGTCCCCGGGACAGGGTATGGCGGCTACACCTTC. Translation gives CATVPGTGYGGYTF.

The CDR3 loop is CASGGTKETQYF. CDR3 nucleotides: TGTGCCAGCGGGGGGACCAAAGAGACCCAGTACTTC. The V and J genes are TRBV2 and TRBJ2-5; D perhaps matches TRBD2 (6 bases). The germline gives CDR1 SNHLY, CDR2 FYNNEI. V was pared by 8 bases and J by 3 bases, with 10 bases between. This CDR3 contains 12 residues. The whole variable domain, filled in from reference TRBV2 and TRBJ2-5, reads EPEVTQTPSHQVTQMGQEVILRCVPISNHLYFYWYRQILGQKVEFLVSFYNNEISEKSEIFDDQFSVERPDGSNFTLKIRSTKLEDSAMYFCASGGTKETQYFGPGTRLLVL.

The J gene is TRBJ1-1, the V gene TRBV5-1; no clear D gene. This CDR3 contains 12 residues. The germline CDR1 and CDR2 sequences are SGHRS and YFSETQ. V was cut by 1 base and J by 2 bases, with 3 bases left in between. CDR3 nucleotide sequence: TGCGCCAGCAGCTTGTCTAACACTGAAGCTTTCTTT. It translates to CASSLSNTEAFF.

The chain employs TRBV15 and TRBJ2-1; 12 bases line up with TRBD2. Trimming cost V 1 base and J 5 bases; bases outside gene matches: 3. Germline loops: CDR1 LNHNV, CDR2 YYDKDF (reference sequence). The CDR3 has 16 amino acids. The CDR3 nucleotides are TGTGCCACCAGCAGAGCCGGACTAGCGGGGAACAATGAGCAGTTCTTC. Its protein is CATSRAGLAGNNEQFF.

V is TRBV2 and J is TRBJ2-2, with 12 bases lining up with TRBD1. The CDR3 sequence is 19 residues long. The germline V gene has CDR1 SNHLY and CDR2 FYNNEI. V dropped 3 bases and J dropped 1; count of bases not matched to a gene: 9. This chain's CDR3 is CASSDPPGTGGLNTGELFF. CDR3 DNA sequence: TGTGCCAGCAGTGATCCTCCCGGGACAGGGGGCTTGAACACCGGGGAGCTGTTTTTT.